Sequencing of this T cell receptor (beta chain) was carried out in a study of cytotoxic CD8 clonotypes in ibrutinib-treated CLL. The V gene lost 4 bases and the J gene lost 1 base, with 7 bases spanning the gap. CDR1 MDHEN and CDR2 SYDVKM come from the germline V gene. This CDR3 spans 14 amino acids. Only in-frame clones appear in the TCRdb table, and some are missing; sequencing was by immunoSEQ multiplex PCR. The sample has approximately 190,000 clones, around 70% seen once; the top ten hold over 5.5%. This receptor was obtained from a human donor with chronic lymphocytic leukemia. The sequences come from PBMCs, collected after 12 months of ibrutinib treatment. This chain links TRBV28 with TRBJ1-4; no clear D gene. The CDR3 region has the DNA TGTGCCAGCAGTTCGGGCGGAACTAATGAAAAACTGTTTTTT. It is translated as CASSSGGTNEKLFF.